The T cell receptor beta chain described here comes from a study of T cell repertoires in cytomegalovirus infection. Study at large: The authors used CMV epitopes that were HLA-C-restricted (recently identified) and HLA-B-restricted (well studied). Indicated by public TCR beta signatures were CMV infection and matching HLA type. The study, taken as a whole, reports: Ex vivo responses were dominated by HLA-C-restricted CMV-specific TCR beta clonotypes. Individuals carrying CMV plus the relevant HLA were identified by cumulative frequency of public TCR beta families.

This clonotype was counted only a few times. Antigen specificity is unknown. Via MiXCR, TCRdb re-called the reads, giving one row per CDR3 protein. The sample shows roughly 160,000 distinct CDR3 sequences, roughly 20% of them seen only once. The CDR3 spans 14 residues. V dropped 6 bases and J dropped 6; count of bases not matched to a gene: 4. Germline CDR1 is MNHNS and CDR2 is SASEGT. The source material was CD8+ T cells from cultured PBMCs, sampled from culture after CMV antigen stimulation. The chain combines TRBV6-1 with TRBJ1-5; 11 nucleotides match TRBD1. The source of this sequence is a human donor in good health (CMV status not recorded). Some clones in this sample may be carry-over from other donors' samples. The CDR3 DNA follows: TGTGCCAGCAGGGATGGACAGGGGGCTCAGCCCCAGCATTTT. It translates to CASRDGQGAQPQHF.